This T cell receptor (beta chain) appears in the sequencing data of a study of shared clonotypes between healthy human individuals. Findings of the study overall: The authors sampled blood alone, and tissue repertoires likely differ.

The ends were cut back, 6 bases at V and 1 base at J, with 12 bases in the middle. The germline V gene encodes CDR1 SNHLY and CDR2 FYNNEI. The CDR3 has 14 residues. A note on this clone: The target antigen is unknown.

Here immunoSEQ multiplex PCR was the method, and the copy in TCRdb shows in-frame clones only, minus some. The sample carries about 1 million clones, about 77% recorded once. The chain is built from TRBV2 and TRBJ1-1; D might be TRBD1 (5 bases). Sequenced input: memory CD4+ T cells sorted from blood. Subset given: CD45RA-negative fraction. The sequence derives from a man between 18 and 35 years old in good health. CDR3 nucleotide sequence: TGTGCCAGCAGCTGGCGGGGGGGGAACACTGAAGCTTTCTTT. The encoded protein is CASSWRGGNTEAFF.